The text below deals with one TCR beta chain. Its matching antigen is unknown. These data come from a study of T cell responses to AZD1222 COVID-19 vaccine. The assay was immunoSEQ multiplex PCR, and TCRdb's table has in-frame clones only and misses some. The sample gives roughly 120,000 clones, approximately 85% of which show up once; 3% to 4% is in the top ten. Findings and caveats of the study: Sampling that yielded the repertoires occurred only after the peak T cell response. Only 5 to 7 AZD1222 recipients were seropositive at baseline.

The material was peripheral blood, obtained on day 0 of MenACWY control vaccination. The origin of this receptor is an adult in good health.

The CDR3 is CASRSSTGELFF. The DNA for the CDR3 is TGTGCCAGCAGAAGCAGCACCGGGGAGCTGTTTTTT. This rearrangement joins TRBV6-6 to TRBJ2-2, with unresolved D. CDR3 length: 12 residues. Trimming removed 6 bases from V and 4 bases from J, with 6 bases in between. Per germline, CDR1 MNHNY and CDR2 SVGAGI (reference sequence).